This T cell receptor (beta chain) was sequenced in a study of vaccination and CD4 T cells after COVID-19. The table lists this clonotype with a few counts. No antigen is known for it. Indicated treatment: roughly nine-day PBMC culture with coronavirus spike peptide pools or control peptides (ViraFEST assay). Wells contained around 1.8 million PBMCs each, and these were cultured with around 10 IU/ml IL-2 and roughly 10 ug/ml peptide pools. Deletions cut 1 base from V and 3 bases from J, with 10 bases between. Germline V gene lookup returns CDR1 SGDLS and CDR2 YYNGEE. This CDR3 is built from 14 residues. Sequenced with the Oncomine TCR Beta short-read assay was DNA taken from cultured CD4+ T cells. Extraction of genomic DNA was performed on cultured CD4+ T cells. TCRdb recomputed calls from the PCR reads with MiXCR, one row per CDR3 protein. The data contain 10,000 to 15,000 distinct CDR3 sequences, 38% of them singletons.

The sequenced sample was cultured CD4+ T cells from blood. This sequence originates from a human donor with COVID-19. The chain carries TRBV9 and TRBJ1-2, with D possibly being TRBD1 (5 bases). The CDR3 DNA reads as TGTGCCAGCAGCGTATCGGGACGCGACTATGGCTACACCTTC. It encodes CASSVSGRDYGYTF.